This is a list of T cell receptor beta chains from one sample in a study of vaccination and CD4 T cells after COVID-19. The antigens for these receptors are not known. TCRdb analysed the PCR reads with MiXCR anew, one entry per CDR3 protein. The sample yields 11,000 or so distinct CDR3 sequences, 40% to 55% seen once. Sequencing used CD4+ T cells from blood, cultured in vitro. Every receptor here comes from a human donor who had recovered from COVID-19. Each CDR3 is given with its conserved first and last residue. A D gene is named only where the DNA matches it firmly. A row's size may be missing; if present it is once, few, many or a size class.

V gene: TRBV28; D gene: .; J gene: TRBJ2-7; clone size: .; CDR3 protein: CASSLAGYEQYF; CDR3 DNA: TGTGCCAGCAGTTTAGCGGGGTACGAGCAGTACTTC
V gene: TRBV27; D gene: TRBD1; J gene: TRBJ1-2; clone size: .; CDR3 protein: CASSLKGWWDSPNYGYTF; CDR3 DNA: TGTGCCAGCAGTTTAAAGGGGTGGTGGGACAGTCCTAACTATGGCTACACCTTC
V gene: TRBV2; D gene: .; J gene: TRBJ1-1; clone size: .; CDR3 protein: CASSAGYTEAFF; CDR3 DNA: TGTGCCAGCAGCGCAGGGTACACTGAAGCTTTCTTT
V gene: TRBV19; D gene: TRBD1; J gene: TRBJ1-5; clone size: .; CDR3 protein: CATQRQGGNQPQHF; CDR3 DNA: TGTGCCACCCAAAGACAGGGGGGCAATCAGCCCCAGCATTTT
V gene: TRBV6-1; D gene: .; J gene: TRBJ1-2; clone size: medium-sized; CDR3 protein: CASSEGASSWGKANYGYTF; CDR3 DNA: TGTGCCAGCAGTGAAGGGGCCTCATCCTGGGGGAAAGCTAACTATGGCTACACCTTC
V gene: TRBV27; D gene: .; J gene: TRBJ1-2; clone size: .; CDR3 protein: CASSFTGRPYYGYTF; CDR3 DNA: TGTGCCAGCAGTTTCACAGGGCGACCGTATTATGGCTACACCTTC
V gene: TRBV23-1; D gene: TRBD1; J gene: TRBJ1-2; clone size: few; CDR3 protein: CASSQVPGQSNYGYTF; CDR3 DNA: TGCGCCAGCAGTCAAGTCCCGGGACAGTCTAACTATGGCTACACCTTC
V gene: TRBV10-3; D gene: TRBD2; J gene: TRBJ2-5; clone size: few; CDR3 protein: CAISRGGETQYF; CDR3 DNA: TGTGCCATCAGTCGGGGGGGGGAGACCCAGTACTTC
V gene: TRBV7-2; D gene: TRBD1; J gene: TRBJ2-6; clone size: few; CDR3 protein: CASSYRGSGANVLTF; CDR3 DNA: TGTGCCAGCAGCTACAGGGGCTCTGGGGCCAACGTCCTGACTTTC
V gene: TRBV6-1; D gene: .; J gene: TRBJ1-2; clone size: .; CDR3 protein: CASTLTRTYYGYTF; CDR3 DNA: TGTGCCAGCACACTGACAAGAACTTACTATGGCTACACCTTC